The rows below give T cell receptor beta chains drawn from one sample of a study of cytotoxic CD8 clonotypes in ibrutinib-treated CLL. The table came from immunoSEQ multiplex PCR; TCRdb's copy has only in-frame clones and leaves some out. The table includes some 200,000 clones, roughly 73% detected once. Sequencing was performed on PBMCs, taken after 12 months of ibrutinib treatment. All receptors derive from a human donor with chronic lymphocytic leukemia. Each CDR3 is given with its conserved first and last residue. The D gene is left open where the match is weak. Expanded clones are given a class, and other clones once, few, many or no size at all.

j_call v_call d_call clone_size cdr3_nt cdr3_aa
TRBJ1-3 TRBV19 NA NA TGTGCCAGTACCCTTCAGAGCCTGGCCTCTGGAAACACCATATATTTT CASTLQSLASGNTIYF
TRBJ2-7 TRBV29-1 NA NA TGCAGCGTTGAGCCCCTAGAGACCTACGAGCAGTACTTC CSVEPLETYEQYF
TRBJ2-7 TRBV15 NA NA TGTGCCACCAGCAGAGGTCAAACTAGCAAGGACGAGCAGTACTTC CATSRGQTSKDEQYF
TRBJ2-5 TRBV4-2 NA few TGTGCCAGCAGCCAAGATGAGACTGGAGGAGAGACCCAGTACTTC CASSQDETGGETQYF
TRBJ2-7 TRBV27 TRBD1 NA TGTGCCAGCAGTTTAGGGACAGGGGGCCACGAGCAGTACTTC CASSLGTGGHEQYF
TRBJ1-2 TRBV30 NA once TGTGCCTGGACCCCGGGAGCCAGCTATGGCTACACCTTC CAWTPGASYGYTF
TRBJ2-3 TRBV18 TRBD2 NA TGTGCCAGCTCACCGAAACTAGCGGAGACCACAGATACGCAGTATTTT CASSPKLAETTDTQYF
TRBJ2-7 TRBV6-5 NA few TGTGCCAGCAGCACTAGTGGATACGAGCAGTACTTC CASSTSGYEQYF
TRBJ2-1 TRBV9 TRBD1 NA TGTGCCAGCAGCGTCGGGACAGGGGGGAATGAGCAGTTCTTC CASSVGTGGNEQFF
TRBJ1-2 TRBV9 NA few TGTGCCAGCAGCGTCGGGGACTCCCACTATGGCTACACCTTC CASSVGDSHYGYTF
TRBJ2-7 TRBV4-1 NA NA TGCGCCAGCAGCCGGGCCAGCTCGTACGAGCAGTACTTC CASSRASSYEQYF
TRBJ2-7 TRBV19 TRBD2 NA TGTGCCAGTAGTATTAATTACGGGACTAGTCCCGCCGAGCAGTACTTC CASSINYGTSPAEQYF
TRBJ2-3 TRBV15 NA NA TGTGCCACCAGCAGAGCCAGGGGAGGCACAGATACGCAGTATTTT CATSRARGGTDTQYF
TRBJ1-2 TRBV2 NA NA TGTGCCAGCAGTGAGCAGAGCCATACTAACTATGGCTACACCTTC CASSEQSHTNYGYTF
TRBJ1-2 TRBV5-1 NA NA TGCGCCAGCAACCAACAGGGAATTGGGCCTTCTGGCTACACCTTC CASNQQGIGPSGYTF
TRBJ1-6 TRBV27 TRBD1 few TGTGCCAGCGCCAAGGGACAGGATAATTCACCCCTCCACTTT CASAKGQDNSPLHF
TRBJ1-5 TRBV19 NA NA TGTGCCAGTAGTGCCCAAAGGGGAGGTCATCAGCCCCAGCATTTT CASSAQRGGHQPQHF
TRBJ2-5 TRBV2 TRBD2 NA TGTGCCAGCAGTCAACTAGCGGGGCTCATAGAGACCCAGTACTTC CASSQLAGLIETQYF
TRBJ2-3 TRBV5-6 NA NA TGTGCCAGCAGCTCCCAACAAGGGGAGATCCAGTATTTT CASSSQQGEIQYF
TRBJ1-5 TRBV18 NA NA TGTGCCAGCTCACCATACGAGGGACGGGATCAGCCCCAGCATTTT CASSPYEGRDQPQHF
TRBJ2-2 TRBV5-4 NA NA TGTGCCAGCAGCAATGGGGGCACCGGGGAGCTGTTTTTT CASSNGGTGELFF
TRBJ2-1 TRBV13 TRBD2 NA TGTGCCAGCAGCCGGACTAGCGGGAGTCTCAATGAGCAGTTCTTC CASSRTSGSLNEQFF
TRBJ1-4 TRBV27 NA NA TGTGCCAGCAGATTGTCTGCAACTAATGAAAAACTGTTTTTT CASRLSATNEKLFF
TRBJ2-2 TRBV9 NA NA TGTGCCAGCAGCGATCCAGGGGAAGGCGGGGAGCTGTTTTTT CASSDPGEGGELFF
TRBJ1-5 TRBV7-8 NA few TGTGCCAGCAGCTTATGGGGTGTGGCCCAGCATTTT CASSLWGVAQHF
TRBJ2-7 TRBV5-1 NA NA TGCGCCAGCAGCTATAGACAGGCTATTCGCTACGAGCAGTACTTC CASSYRQAIRYEQYF
TRBJ2-7 TRBV7-3 TRBD1 NA TGTGCCAGCAGCTCCGGGACAGGAGACTACGAGCAGTACTTC CASSSGTGDYEQYF
TRBJ2-4 TRBV2 NA NA TGTGCCAGCAGCGCGGACCGATCCGCCAAAAACATTCAGTACTTC CASSADRSAKNIQYF